Described below is a single TCR beta chain sequence and its context. The data were obtained in a study of cytomegalovirus exposure and HLA in healthy donors. The primer mix had 60 Vbeta and 13 Jbeta primers. TCRdb's table, derived via immunoSEQ multiplex PCR, lists solely in-frame clones and lacks some. The sample records approximately 120,000 clones, roughly 78% being singletons. V lost 4 bases, J lost 1 base, and 7 bases lay in between. Germline CDR1 reads MRHNA; CDR2 reads SNTAGT. This CDR3 spans 13 amino acids. J is TRBJ2-5 and V is TRBV6-4, with TRBD1 as a possible D gene (5 bases). What was sequenced was PBMCs. The clonotype comes from a man younger than 45 in good health and CMV-seronegative. CDR3 in DNA: TGTGCCAGCAGTGCCGACAGCCAAGAGACCCAGTACTTC. Translation gives CASSADSQETQYF.